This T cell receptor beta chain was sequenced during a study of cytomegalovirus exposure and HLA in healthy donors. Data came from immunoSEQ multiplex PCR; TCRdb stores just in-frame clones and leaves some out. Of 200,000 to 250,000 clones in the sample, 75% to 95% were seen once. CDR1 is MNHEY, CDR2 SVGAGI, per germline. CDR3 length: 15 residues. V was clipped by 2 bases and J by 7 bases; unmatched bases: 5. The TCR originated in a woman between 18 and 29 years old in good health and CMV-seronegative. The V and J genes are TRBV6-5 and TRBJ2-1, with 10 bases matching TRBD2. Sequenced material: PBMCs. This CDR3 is CASSYGGLAPNEQFF. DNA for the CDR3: TGTGCCAGCAGTTACGGGGGACTAGCGCCTAATGAGCAGTTCTTC.